This T cell receptor beta chain was profiled in a study of siplizumab effects on memory and regulatory T cells (dated by TCRdb to the late 2010s). Context from the whole study: The effect of the anti-CD2 antibody siplizumab on alloreactive T-cell subsets was examined in allogeneic mixed lymphocyte reactions constructed from human PBMCs.

Details on this clone: This receptor's antigen is unknown. It has no much larger one-base neighbor in the sample; base qualities were not kept.

What the work shows at the level of the full study, not this receptor alone: Because sequences at frequencies below about 10^-5 were poorly captured, only a minor fraction of alloreactive clones could be mapped back to unstimulated subsets. Siplizumab significantly reduced the cumulative frequency of alloreactive sequences traceable to unstimulated CD4+ memory T cells. Among mappable alloreactive CD4+ clones, an average Treg-derived fraction of almost 70% was observed with siplizumab, compared with more than 25% in control reactions. The suppressive function of proliferating Tregs from siplizumab cultures was not functionally confirmed. Greater diversity appeared to be present in unstimulated naive T cells than in memory T cells, and a substantial contribution to the alloresponse seemed to be made by naive cells. A naive or memory phenotype could not be assigned to roughly 75-95% of proliferating CD4+ or CD8+ clones.

Sorted unstimulated T cells and proliferating T cells recovered from mixed lymphocyte reactions were subjected to TCRbeta CDR3 sequencing. Fresh whole blood from around 11 HLA-typed healthy donors was used to isolate PBMCs. Library prep was done by the immunoSEQ multiplex PCR assay. Some 1.1 x 10^5 TCR templates per sample were assayed by the deep sequencing platform. Genomic DNA extracted from sorted T cells was the material used for TCRbeta CDR3 sequencing. Under the source paper's analysis protocol: The R programming language was used for clonal analysis of TCRbeta CDR3 data. Comparing unstimulated samples against CFSE-low samples taken after the reaction was how alloreactive CD4+ and CD8+ clones were defined. By matching sequences to the repertoires of sorted unstimulated Treg and non-Treg cells, each alloreactive CD4+ clone was assigned a regulatory or non-regulatory origin. TCRdb carries this immuneACCESS record with in-frame sequences only. Its versions omit some clonotypes, under half of them owing to an unresolved V gene in the studies checked, with the rest unexplained. The DNA gave D and trimming, while V, J and clone size come from that table. The sample table holds 70,000 to 90,000 clones, of which roughly 93% were seen once. The ten top clones hold around 5% of the sample.

This clonotype originated in a human donor in good health. Sequences were obtained from CD8+ T cells sorted from blood.

DNA sequence: TGCAGCGTTCTACAGGGTAGAGAGACCCAGTACTTC. It translates to CSVLQGRETQYF. This chain joins TRBV29-1 to TRBJ2-5, with TRBD1 as a weak D call on 6 bases. From its cysteine to its phenylalanine, the CDR3 spans 12 amino acids. Only the CDR3 DNA stays, 36 bases, in frame from base 1. The germline V gene specifies SQVTM as CDR1 and ANQGSEA as CDR2. V sheds 5 bases and J sheds 4 bases, leaving 11 bases between their ends.